The clone carrying this T cell receptor beta chain came up a few times. Germline V gene lookup returns CDR1 SGHTA and CDR2 FQGNSA. Trimming cost V 3 bases and J 2 bases, with 12 bases left between them. The CDR3 length is 15 residues. The data were obtained in a study of blood T cell repertoires in COVID-19. Study context: Some COVID-19 samples were acute and others convalescent; all came from the United States, Italy and Spain.

Libraries were prepared by immunoSEQ multiplex PCR; TCRdb keeps only in-frame clonotypes and omits some of them. The profile shows 55,000 to 85,000 clones, 70% to 85% of them singletons. The receptor was isolated from a woman in her 70s with acute or convalescent COVID-19. Sequenced: peripheral blood. The V call is TRBV7-2, the J call TRBJ2-3; D possibly corresponds to TRBD2 (5 bases). The CDR3 DNA follows: TGTGCCAGCAGCTTCGAGGGATATTCCACAGATACGCAGTATTTT. Its protein is CASSFEGYSTDTQYF.